This T cell receptor (beta chain) stems from a study of blood T cell repertoires in COVID-19. On the study more broadly: COVID-19 samples collected from the United States, Italy and Spain covered acute and convalescent phases. Sample material is recorded as cDNA or gDNA derived from T cells, B-cell-depleted T cells, or PBMCs.

Original methodology: Amplification with reference gene primers provided the estimates of nucleated cell counts. Profiling relied on immunoSEQ multiplex PCR, and the TCRdb table lists in-frame clones only, not all of them. V, J and clone size derive from that table, while D and trimming were established from the DNA sequence. The repertoire has approximately 140,000 clones, over 80% of them found once; the top ten carry roughly 10%. This CDR3 region has 15 residues. The V segment lost 2 bases and the J segment 4 bases; nucleotides outside the gene matches: 3. The germline V gene encodes CDR1 SGDLS and CDR2 YYNGEE.

Input material: peripheral blood. This chain connects TRBV9 to TRBJ2-3; the match to TRBD2 covers 11 bases. The origin of this receptor is a man in his forties or fifties with active or convalescent COVID-19. CDR3 sequence reads: CASSVSGGAADTQYF. CDR3 nucleotides: TGTGCCAGCAGCGTTAGCGGGGGGGCCGCAGATACGCAGTATTTT.